Sequencing of this TCR beta chain was carried out in a study of identifying expanded T cells in peripheral blood (dated by TCRdb to between 2017 and 2020). About the investigation overall: Four technical replicates, made by sequencing separate aliquots from the same pool of genomic DNA, were compared pairwise.

As regards this clone: Its target antigen remains unknown. Base qualities are missing; no much larger clone stands one base away.

No immune events, such as infections, were documented for the healthy donors during the collection period. Healthy-donor blood repertoires served as a training cohort to calibrate time-dependent variance in a beta-binomial model of T-cell clone differential abundance. The training cohort included approximately ten healthy donors, of whom 3 were female and 7 were male. An age range of about 29 to 65 years, with an average of about 43 years, was recorded for the donors. Whole blood from each healthy donor was obtained from a commercial supplier and was collected at three time points roughly two weeks apart. For immunosequencing, genomic DNA was extracted from whole blood that had not been sorted. The V and J ends are trimmed by 6 bases and 0 bases, leaving 12 bases between them. The CDR3 runs 14 residues from the cysteine to the phenylalanine. Only CDR3 DNA remains: 42 bases, in frame from the first base. The germline V gene gives CDR1 as SNHLY and CDR2 as FYNNEI.

TCRbeta CDR3 regions were profiled with the immunoSEQ Assay using bias-controlled multiplex PCR amplification of genomic DNA. In the original analysis: To quantify the absolute abundance of each unique TCRbeta CDR3 region, the sequences were collapsed and filtered. Differential abundance was tested with two models: a binomial (Fisher-equivalent) model and a beta-binomial model that adds time-dependent variance fitted from healthy donors. Clones with fewer than 5 combined templates were removed, and a clone was called differentially abundant if the clone's Benjamini-Hochberg FDR was below 0.01. Using the form v = (b*log(k)+a)^2, the beta-binomial variance was modeled as a function of the total template count across the two samples. In its TCRdb copy, this immuneACCESS table keeps in-frame sequences only and misses some clones. Where compared with another copy, unresolved V genes explain less than half of these, and the others have no known cause. The DNA gave D and trimming, while V, J and clone size come from that table. Across this sample there are 83,000 or so clones, with roughly 86% seen only once. The ten top clones hold approximately 3.9% of the sample.

Summary of the overall study and its limitations: Across all healthy donors, variance in clone template counts between roughly 2-week samples was found to increase significantly with total template count. The authors expected biological variance in healthy repertoires might increase further over much longer intervals such as months to years. Between technical replicates the binomial model flagged around 1.3 differentially abundant clones, whereas over roughly 2 weeks the binomial model flagged about 16.4 and over roughly 4 weeks 19 to 20. Both the number of clones called differentially abundant and the false-positive rate were significantly reduced by the beta-binomial model across all healthy-donor time intervals.

The chain was built from TRBV2 and TRBJ2-7; the D gene remains uncertain. This clonotype was sampled from a person aged 18-69 years in good health. The sample taken for sequencing was blood. The CDR3 region reads CASSANSASYEQYF. The DNA sequence reads TGTGCCAGCAGCGCTAACAGCGCCTCCTACGAGCAGTACTTC.